The 21 T cell receptor beta chains given below trace back to one sample, sequenced in a study of blood T cell repertoires in COVID-19. Generated by immunoSEQ multiplex PCR, the TCRdb table keeps only in-frame clones and is missing some. This repertoire shows approximately 46,000 clones, approximately 81% found once; its top ten account for roughly 13%. Source material: peripheral blood. All receptors derive from a woman in her 70s in a cohort sampled during active COVID-19.

V is TRBV18 and J is TRBJ2-3; D is perhaps TRBD1 (6 bases). This CDR3 has 15 residues. Germline V gene lookup returns CDR1 KGHSH and CDR2 LQKENI. With 3 bases removed from V and 0 bases from J, the gap between germline ends came to 10 bases. CDR3 sequence reads: CASSPTGPSTDTQYF. CDR3 bases: TGTGCCAGCTCACCTACAGGGCCAAGCACAGATACGCAGTATTTT.

The gene calls are TRBV28 and TRBJ1-1, with 8 bases matching TRBD1. Germline lookup yields CDR1 MDHEN and CDR2 SYDVKM. This CDR3 has 15 residues. With V trimmed by 6 bases and J by 4 bases, 10 bases remained unmatched. This CDR3 is CASSELTGGTTEAFF. CDR3 nucleotides: TGTGCCAGCAGCGAGCTAACAGGGGGGACCACTGAAGCTTTCTTT.

Within the sample, this clone is medium-sized. This sequence joins TRBV7-2 and TRBJ2-2; possibly TRBD2 for D (6 bases). The CDR3 covers 15 residues. The germline V gene encodes CDR1 SGHTA and CDR2 FQGNSA. Trimming removed 1 base at V and 3 bases at J, with 9 bases between. The CDR3 coding sequence is TGTGCCAGCAGCTTAGGTACTAGCTACACCGGGGAGCTGTTTTTT. Translating gives CASSLGTSYTGELFF.

The chain recombines TRBV28 with TRBJ1-2; 7 bases are shared with TRBD1. From germline, CDR1 is MDHEN and CDR2 SYDVKM. The V segment lost 10 bases and the J segment 0 bases; nucleotides outside the gene matches: 8. The CDR3 runs 14 residues. CDR3 sequence: CAIPDRSANYGYTF. The CDR3 DNA is TGTGCCATCCCGGACAGGTCAGCTAACTATGGCTACACCTTC.

This clone was picked up one time. The chain has TRBV9 and TRBJ1-1, with D unclear. Trimming removed 0 bases from V and 7 bases from J, with 16 bases in between. The CDR3 spans 15 residues. Germline CDR1 is SGDLS and CDR2 is YYNGEE. The CDR3 loop reads CASSVAAEVRGEAFF. Written as DNA, the CDR3 is TGTGCCAGCAGCGTAGCCGCGGAAGTCCGTGGTGAAGCTTTCTTT.

The chain couples TRBV6-5 to TRBJ2-7; 8 bases fit TRBD1. J lost 3 bases, V lost 10 bases, and 8 bases had no gene match. Germline V gives CDR1 MNHEY, CDR2 SVGAGI. The CDR3 totals 13 residues. The CDR3 bases are TGTGCCACCCTCGTTGACAGGGGCTACGAGCAGTACTTC. Amino acids: CATLVDRGYEQYF.

The gene calls are TRBV5-1 and TRBJ2-3; a weak D match, TRBD2 (5 bases). The CDR3 sequence is 14 residues long. Germline V gives CDR1 SGHRS, CDR2 YFSETQ. Trimming stripped 1 base from V and 6 bases from J, with 12 bases between. The CDR3 loop reads CASSLQGSIDTQYF. The CDR3 nucleotides are TGCGCCAGCAGCTTGCAAGGGAGTATCGATACGCAGTATTTT.

Notes on this clone: The junction departs from germline at one end; a sequencing error may be responsible. The gene calls are TRBV7-7 and TRBJ2-1, with 11 bases aligning to TRBD2. The CDR3 is 17 amino acids. Germline V gene lookup returns CDR1 SSHAT and CDR2 FNYEAQ (reference sequence). DNA for the CDR3: TGTGCTAGCAGCTTAAATCGGGGGACTAGCGGAGACAATGAGCAGTTCTTC. Translating gives CASSLNRGTSGDNEQFF.

This chain links TRBV2 with TRBJ2-3; weak D call: TRBD1 (8 bases). V lost 6 bases and J 4 bases, leaving 14 bases between the germline ends. CDR3 size: 14 residues. CDR1 SNHLY and CDR2 FYNNEI come from the germline V gene. CDR3 amino acids: CASRDRGGADTQYF. The CDR3 nucleotides read TGTGCCAGCAGAGACAGGGGAGGGGCAGATACGCAGTATTTT. The full variable domain, completed using reference TRBV2 and TRBJ2-3, is EPEVTQTPSHQVTQMGQEVILRCVPISNHLYFYWYRQILGQKVEFLVSFYNNEISEKSEIFDDQFSVERPDGSNFTLKIRSTKLEDSAMYFCASRDRGGADTQYFGPGTRLTVL.

The chain joins TRBV20-1 to TRBJ2-7, with a possible D match to TRBD2 (5 bases). Germline CDR1 reads DFQATT; CDR2 reads SNEGSKA (reference sequence). The CDR3 extends over 11 amino acids. Trimming stripped 6 bases from V and 5 bases from J, with 11 bases between. This CDR3 is CSAHTRNEQYF. In DNA, the CDR3 is TGCAGTGCGCATACTAGGAACGAGCAGTACTTC.

This clone is judged medium-sized. The chain is built from TRBV10-3 and TRBJ2-7; 12 nucleotides agree with TRBD1. CDR1 ENHRY and CDR2 SYGVKD come from the germline V gene. The CDR3 extends over 16 amino acids. Losses at the gene ends were 6 bases for V and 5 bases for J; bases not matched to a gene: 11. The CDR3 sequence is CAISARDRGLEDEQYF. The CDR3, as DNA: TGTGCCATCAGCGCCCGGGACAGGGGGCTTGAAGACGAGCAGTACTTC.

The CDR3, as DNA: TGTGCCATCAGTAGAGCACAGGGGTCCTACGAGCAGTACTTC. It codes for CAISRAQGSYEQYF. The chain couples TRBV10-3 to TRBJ2-7, with 7 positions matching TRBD1. CDR3 length equals 14 residues. V lost 5 bases and J lost 1; bases outside the gene matches: 5. Germline V lookup: CDR1 ENHRY, CDR2 SYGVKD.

The chain employs TRBV6-2 or TRBV6-3 and TRBJ1-5, with D unclear. Germline CDR1 and CDR2: MNHEY and SVGEGT. The CDR3 contains 13 residues. Trimming took 2 bases from V and 6 from J, leaving 8 bases between them. The CDR3: CASSYNSGQPQHF. CDR3 nucleotides: TGTGCCAGCAGTTACAACTCAGGTCAGCCCCAGCATTTT.

The CDR3 spells CASSFSSSYNEQFF. CDR3 DNA sequence: TGTGCCAGCAGCTTTAGTAGCTCCTACAATGAGCAGTTCTTC. V usage is TRBV11-3 and J usage is TRBJ2-1, with D unclear. Germline V gene data show CDR1 as SGHNT and CDR2 as YENEEA. V was cut by 3 bases and J by 0 bases, with 6 bases left in between. This CDR3 is 14 amino acids long.

The gene calls are TRBV27 and TRBJ2-1, with 8 positions matching TRBD2. CDR1 and CDR2 (germline): MNHEY, SMNVEV (reference sequence). J was trimmed by 0 bases and V by 6 bases; bases with no gene match: 1. The CDR3 length is 14 residues. This CDR3 reads CASRSGSSYNEQFF. The CDR3 nucleotides read TGTGCCAGCAGAAGCGGGAGCTCCTACAATGAGCAGTTCTTC.

This clone was counted only a few times. V usage is TRBV7-2 and J usage is TRBJ2-1; tentative D call: TRBD1 (5 bases). The germline CDR1 and CDR2 sequences are SGHTA and FQGNSA. This CDR3 has 14 amino acids. V lost 1 base, J lost 7 bases, and 11 bases lay in between. The chain's CDR3 is CASSLGQSWNEQFF. The CDR3 nucleotides are TGTGCCAGCAGCTTAGGACAGTCATGGAATGAGCAGTTCTTC.

The V gene is TRBV18, the J gene TRBJ2-1; weak D call: TRBD2 (6 bases). Trimming pared 4 bases from V and 8 bases from J, leaving 21 bases between. There are 16 residues in the CDR3. Germline V lookup: CDR1 KGHSH, CDR2 LQKENI. The CDR3 protein is CASSRGVEVDGDEQFF. CDR3 coding DNA: TGTGCCAGCTCACGGGGGGTGGAAGTCGACGGGGATGAGCAGTTCTTC.

This chain joins TRBV5-1 and TRBJ1-5; 8 bases agree with TRBD1. Germline lookup yields CDR1 SGHRS and CDR2 YFSETQ. The CDR3 totals 14 residues. V was clipped by 4 bases and J by 4 bases; unmatched bases: 4. CDR3 sequence reads: CASSQGAENQPQHF. The CDR3, as DNA: TGCGCCAGCAGCCAGGGGGCAGAGAATCAGCCCCAGCATTTT.

This clone was observed a handful of times. The chain employs TRBV9 and TRBJ2-2; D is unclear. The CDR3 is 14 amino acids. V lost 0 bases to trimming and J lost 0 bases, with 3 bases between them. Per the germline V gene, CDR1 is SGDLS and CDR2 is YYNGEE. The CDR3 sequence: CASSVVTNTGELFF. CDR3 in DNA: TGTGCCAGCAGCGTAGTTACGAACACCGGGGAGCTGTTTTTT.

J is TRBJ1-6 and V is TRBV6-5; TRBD1 matches at 7 bases. The CDR3 covers 15 residues. Trimming cost V 5 bases and J 7 bases; bases outside gene matches: 8. Germline loops: CDR1 MNHEY, CDR2 SVGAGI. As DNA, the CDR3 is TGTGCCAGCAGTACCGACAGGGTGGGGAATTCACCCCTCCACTTT. This encodes CASSTDRVGNSPLHF.

The chain combines TRBV19 with TRBJ2-2, with D unclear. The ends were cut back, 1 base at V and 5 bases at J, with 14 bases in the middle. CDR1 LNHDA and CDR2 SQIVND come from the germline V gene (reference sequence). CDR3 length: 16 residues. The CDR3 coding sequence is TGTGCCAGTAGTATAGCCCGGTCCGGGTGGACCGGGGAGCTGTTTTTT. It encodes CASSIARSGWTGELFF.